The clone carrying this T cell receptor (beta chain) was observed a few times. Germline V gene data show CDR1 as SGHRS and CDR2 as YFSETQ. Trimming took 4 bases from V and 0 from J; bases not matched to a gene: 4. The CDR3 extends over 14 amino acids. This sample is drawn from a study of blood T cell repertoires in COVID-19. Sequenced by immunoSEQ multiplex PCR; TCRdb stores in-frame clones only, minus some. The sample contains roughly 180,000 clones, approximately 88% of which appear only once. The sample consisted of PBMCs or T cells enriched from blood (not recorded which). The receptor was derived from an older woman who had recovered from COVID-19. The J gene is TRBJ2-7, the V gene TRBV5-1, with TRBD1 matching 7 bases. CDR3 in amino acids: CASSLGTASYEQYF. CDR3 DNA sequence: TGCGCCAGCAGCCTAGGGACAGCCTCCTACGAGCAGTACTTC.